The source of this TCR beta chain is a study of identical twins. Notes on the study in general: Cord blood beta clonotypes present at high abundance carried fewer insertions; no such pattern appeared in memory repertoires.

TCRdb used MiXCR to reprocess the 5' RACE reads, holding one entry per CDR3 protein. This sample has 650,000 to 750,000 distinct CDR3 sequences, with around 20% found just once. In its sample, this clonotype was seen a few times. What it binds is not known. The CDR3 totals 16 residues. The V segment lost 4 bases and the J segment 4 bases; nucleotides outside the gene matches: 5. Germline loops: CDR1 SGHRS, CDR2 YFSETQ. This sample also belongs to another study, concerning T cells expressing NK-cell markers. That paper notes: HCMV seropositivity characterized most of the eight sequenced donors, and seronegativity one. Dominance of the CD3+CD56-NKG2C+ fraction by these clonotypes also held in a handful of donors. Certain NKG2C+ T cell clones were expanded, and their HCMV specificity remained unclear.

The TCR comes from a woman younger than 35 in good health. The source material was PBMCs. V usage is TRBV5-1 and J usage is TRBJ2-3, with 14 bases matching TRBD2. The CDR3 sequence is CASSEPGLAGADTQYF. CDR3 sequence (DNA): TGCGCCAGCAGCGAACCGGGACTAGCGGGGGCAGATACGCAGTATTTT. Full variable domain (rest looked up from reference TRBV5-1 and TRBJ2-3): KAGVTQTPRYLIKTRGQQVTLSCSPISGHRSVSWYQQTPGQGLQFLFEYFSETQRNKGNFPGRFSGRQFSNSRSEMNVSTLELGDSALYLCASSEPGLAGADTQYFGPGTRLTVL.